Presented here are 20 T cell receptor beta chains from one specimen sequenced in a study of shared clonotypes between healthy human individuals. Sequencing was performed with immunoSEQ multiplex PCR; in TCRdb, only in-frame clones are kept and a portion is missing. The sample holds fewer than 1.8 million clones, approximately 98.5% seen once. Sample: naive CD4+ T cells sorted from blood. This sample's subset: CD45RA+ positively selected. The receptors originated from a man younger than 40 in good health.

The chain is built from TRBV10-3 and TRBJ2-7, with 9 bases matching TRBD2. V lost 3 bases and J lost 2; bases outside the gene matches: 5. Germline CDR1 ENHRY, CDR2 SYGVKD. The CDR3 runs to 15 residues. The CDR3 DNA follows: TGTGCCATCAGTGATGGGACTAGCAGCCCCTACGAGCAGTACTTC. Amino acid sequence: CAISDGTSSPYEQYF.

The chain is built from TRBV6-5 and TRBJ2-3; D unresolved. CDR1 is MNHEY, CDR2 SVGAGI, per germline. The V end was cut by 4 bases, the J end by 2 bases, with 7 bases between. The CDR3 has 13 residues. CDR3 coding DNA: TGTGCCAGCAGTTCGATTTCCACAGATACGCAGTATTTT. It translates to CASSSISTDTQYF.

The chain links TRBV6-5 to TRBJ2-1; no firm D call. V was pared by 6 bases and J by 10 bases, with 13 bases between. Germline lookup yields CDR1 MNHEY and CDR2 SVGAGI. The CDR3 extends over 12 amino acids. The CDR3 DNA sequence: TGTGCCAGCAGCCACCCCGAGGCAGAGCAGTTCTTC. It is translated as CASSHPEAEQFF.

The gene calls are TRBV9 and TRBJ2-7; 8 bases are a match to TRBD1. V lost 4 bases to trimming and J lost 5 bases; unmatched junction nucleotides: 11. Germline CDR1 reads SGDLS; CDR2 reads YYNGEE. The CDR3 totals 15 residues. CDR3 in amino acids: CASSPRTGSFHEQYF. The CDR3 bases are TGTGCCAGCAGCCCACGGACAGGGTCCTTCCACGAGCAGTACTTC. Full variable domain (rest looked up from reference TRBV9 and TRBJ2-7): DSGVTQTPKHLITATGQRVTLRCSPRSGDLSVYWYQQSLDQGLQFLIQYYNGEERAKGNILERFSAQQFPDLHSELNLSSLELGDSALYFCASSPRTGSFHEQYFGPGTRLTVT.

This CDR3 is CASTSRLAGRTGELFF. The CDR3 DNA sequence: TGTGCCAGCACCTCTCGACTAGCGGGACGCACCGGGGAGCTGTTTTTT. The chain recombines TRBV11-2 with TRBJ2-2; 11 bases fit TRBD2. The CDR3 consists of 16 residues. Germline assignment: CDR1 SGHAT and CDR2 FQNNGV. The V gene end was trimmed by 7 bases and the J gene end by 4 bases; junction bases not matched to a gene: 8.

This sequence joins TRBV18 and TRBJ2-7; D might be TRBD2 (6 bases). CDR1 and CDR2 from the germline V gene are KGHSH and LQKENI. Trimming shortened V by 6 bases and J by 3 bases, and 18 bases separated the two germline ends. The CDR3 covers 15 residues. For the CDR3, the DNA is TGTGCCAGCTCTCTAACTGCGGGGCCGAGCTACGAGCAGTACTTC. It specifies CASSLTAGPSYEQYF. Supplemented by reference TRBV18 and TRBJ2-7, the full variable domain reads NAGVMQNPRHLVRRRGQEARLRCSPMKGHSHVYWYRQLPEEGLKFMVYLQKENIIDESGMPKERFSAEFPKEGPSILRIQQVVRGDSAAYFCASSLTAGPSYEQYFGPGTRLTVT.

The rearrangement uses TRBV9 and TRBJ1-3; D remains ambiguous. Germline assignment: CDR1 SGDLS and CDR2 YYNGEE. This CDR3 has 16 residues. V lost 4 bases and J lost 0, with 14 bases in between. In DNA, the CDR3 is TGTGCCAGCAGCCCCGAGATCTCCCTCTCTGGAAACACCATATATTTT. Its protein product is CASSPEISLSGNTIYF.

The rearrangement uses TRBV2 and TRBJ1-5; D is uncertain. The CDR3 runs to 15 residues. The germline gives CDR1 SNHLY, CDR2 FYNNEI. The V gene lost 5 bases and the J gene lost 2 bases, with 13 bases spanning the gap. DNA for the CDR3: TGTGCCAGCAGTTTTCAAAGGGTCGGCAATCAGCCCCAGCATTTT. It codes for CASSFQRVGNQPQHF.

V gene TRBV2 combines with J gene TRBJ1-3; 7 bases align to TRBD1. J lost 5 bases, V lost 6 bases, and 1 base had no gene match. The CDR3 extends over 12 amino acids. The germline gives CDR1 SNHLY, CDR2 FYNNEI. In DNA form, the CDR3 reads TGTGCCAGCAGGACAGGGAGAAACACCATATATTTT. Protein sequence: CASRTGRNTIYF.

This chain connects TRBV6-1 to TRBJ2-1, with D uncertain. The V and J ends lost 4 bases and 2 bases respectively, with 9 bases between them. The germline CDR1 and CDR2 sequences are MNHNS and SASEGT. The CDR3 runs 14 residues. The CDR3 coding sequence is TGTGCCAGCAGTGCCAAACCTCCCTACAATGAGCAGTTCTTC. Its protein is CASSAKPPYNEQFF.

This clone came up once. This chain links TRBV5-4 with TRBJ2-4; D is unclear. The CDR3 contains 11 residues. Looked up from germline, CDR1 is SGHNT and CDR2 is YYREEE (reference sequence). V shed 4 bases and J shed 6 bases, with 5 bases lying between them. The CDR3 region has the DNA TGTGCCAGCAGCCGAAGAAACATTCAGTACTTC. This encodes CASSRRNIQYF.

The CDR3 DNA is TGTGCCAGCAGGCTTCTAGCGGGAGATGAGCAGTACTTC. Translated: CASRLLAGDEQYF. This chain joins TRBV7-9 and TRBJ2-7, with 10 bases identical to TRBD2. V was clipped by 6 bases and J by 7 bases; unmatched bases: 6. This CDR3 spans 13 amino acids. The germline V gene encodes CDR1 SEHNR and CDR2 FQNEAQ (reference sequence). The full variable domain, with the rest looked up from reference TRBV7-9 and TRBJ2-7, is DTGVSQNPRHKITKRGQNVTFRCDPISEHNRLYWYRQTLGQGPEFLTYFQNEAQLEKSRLLSDRFSAERPKGSFSTLEIQRTEQGDSAMYLCASRLLAGDEQYFGPGTRLTVT.

The chain uses TRBV18 and TRBJ2-4, with D perhaps matching TRBD1 or TRBD2 (5 bases each). CDR3 length: 18 residues. CDR1 is KGHSH and CDR2 is LQKENI in the germline V gene. Trimming pared 5 bases from V and 3 bases from J, leaving 23 bases between. The CDR3 region has the DNA TGTGCCAGCTCAGGAGAGGGGCGGGCCACCTGGGGCAAAAACATTCAGTACTTC. This sequence encodes CASSGEGRATWGKNIQYF.

The CDR3 DNA reads TGCGCCAGCAGACTAGCGGGAGGCATCATCTACGAGCAGTACTTC. Translated: CASRLAGGIIYEQYF. The J gene is TRBJ2-7, the V gene TRBV5-1; 12 bases agree with TRBD2. Germline CDR1 reads SGHRS; CDR2 reads YFSETQ. The CDR3 sequence is 15 residues long. Trimming at V came to 5 bases and at J to 3 bases, leaving 6 bases not matched to a gene.

Details on this clone: The sample holds other DNA sequences that translate to the same CDR3. The rearrangement joins TRBV5-1 to TRBJ2-5; no definite D call. This CDR3 comprises 14 residues. From germline, CDR1 is SGHRS and CDR2 YFSETQ. Between the trimmed V and J ends, which lost 2 bases and 1 base, there was a span of 9 bases. CDR3 region: CASSFRTAQETQYF. The CDR3 region has the DNA TGCGCCAGCAGCTTTAGGACGGCCCAAGAGACCCAGTACTTC.

This chain uses TRBV28 with TRBJ2-1, with 10 bases lining up with TRBD2. Germline CDR1 reads MDHEN; CDR2 reads SYDVKM. This CDR3 has 17 residues. V was pared by 3 bases and J by 9 bases, with 14 bases of the junction left unmatched. For the CDR3, the DNA is TGTGCCAGCAGTTTTGAAGCGGGAGGGCCCTCAGTCGGTGAGCAGTTCTTC. It codes for CASSFEAGGPSVGEQFF.

This clone was recorded once. The V gene is TRBV29-1, the J gene TRBJ2-5; D may be TRBD2 (6 bases). This CDR3 has 16 amino acids. V lost 5 bases and J 1 base, leaving 20 bases between the germline ends. Germline V gives CDR1 SQVTM, CDR2 ANQGSEA. CDR3 amino acids: CSVLRLVSIAQETQYF. In nucleotides, the CDR3 is TGCAGCGTTTTAAGACTAGTTTCGATAGCCCAAGAGACCCAGTACTTC.

This chain joins TRBV28 and TRBJ1-4, with D uncertain. Germline-derived CDR1 and CDR2 are MDHEN and SYDVKM. The CDR3 is 12 residues long. V lost 4 bases to trimming and J lost 7 bases, with 7 bases between them. Here the CDR3 DNA reads TGTGCCAGCAGTTCGGCGTCTGAAAAACTGTTTTTT. Protein: CASSSASEKLFF.

This clone was seen a single time. The chain employs TRBV28 and TRBJ2-2; 8 bases align to TRBD1. From germline, CDR1 is MDHEN and CDR2 SYDVKM. Trimming at V came to 6 bases and at J to 1 base, leaving 7 bases not matched to a gene. This CDR3 contains 16 residues. This CDR3 is CASRPDRGGNTGELFF. DNA of the CDR3: TGTGCCAGCAGACCCGACAGGGGAGGGAACACCGGGGAGCTGTTTTTT.

This clone was seen just once. The chain is built from TRBV25-1 and TRBJ2-5; D may be TRBD1 (6 bases). The CDR3 contains 12 residues. Germline V CDR1 and CDR2: MGHDK, SYGVNS. V gave up 6 bases and J gave up 5 bases, with 10 bases separating them. CDR3 bases: TGTGCCAGCAGCCCAGGGGAGGAGACCCAGTACTTC. Translated, it gives CASSPGEETQYF. The full variable domain, completed using reference TRBV25-1 and TRBJ2-5, is EADIYQTPRYLVIGTGKKITLECSQTMGHDKMYWYQQDPGMELHLIHYSYGVNSTEKGDLSSESTVSRIRTEHFPLTLESARPSHTSQYLCASSPGEETQYFGPGTRLLVL.